These 3 T cell receptor beta chains were sequenced from one sample in a study of neurological immune-mediated disorders. TCRdb analysed the 5' RACE reads with MiXCR anew, one entry per CDR3 protein. Of over 65,000 distinct CDR3 sequences in the sample, roughly 10% were seen once. Material for sequencing was PBMCs. The receptors stem from a man aged 50 to 60 in good health.

This chain joins TRBV19 and TRBJ1-4, with 8 nucleotides matching TRBD1. V lost 4 bases and J lost 7; bases outside the gene matches: 2. The CDR3 runs 13 residues. Germline V lookup: CDR1 LNHDA, CDR2 SQIVND (reference sequence). The CDR3 nucleotides read TGTGCCAGTAGTACCGGACAGGGTGAAAAACTGTTTTTT. It encodes CASSTGQGEKLFF.

This clonotype showed up many times. V and J are TRBV5-1 and TRBJ2-2; 10 bases line up with TRBD1. The germline gives CDR1 SGHRS, CDR2 YFSETQ. The CDR3 sequence is 16 residues long. The trim removed 4 bases at V and 1 base at J, leaving 4 bases unmatched. In DNA form, the CDR3 reads TGCGCCAGCAGCCCTGGACAGGGGGGGAACACCGGGGAGCTGTTTTTT. Encoded protein: CASSPGQGGNTGELFF.

This clonotype showed up many times. The genes are TRBV25-1 and TRBJ2-5; 7 bases line up with TRBD1. The CDR3 sequence is 19 residues long. Germline V gene data show CDR1 as MGHDK and CDR2 as SYGVNS. V gave up 5 bases and J gave up 4 bases; unmatched junction bases: 22. The CDR3 nucleotides read TGTGCCAGCAGTAGATTGCGAGGGGGCGACGAGGGAAAACCAGAGACCCAGTACTTC. It specifies CASSRLRGGDEGKPETQYF.